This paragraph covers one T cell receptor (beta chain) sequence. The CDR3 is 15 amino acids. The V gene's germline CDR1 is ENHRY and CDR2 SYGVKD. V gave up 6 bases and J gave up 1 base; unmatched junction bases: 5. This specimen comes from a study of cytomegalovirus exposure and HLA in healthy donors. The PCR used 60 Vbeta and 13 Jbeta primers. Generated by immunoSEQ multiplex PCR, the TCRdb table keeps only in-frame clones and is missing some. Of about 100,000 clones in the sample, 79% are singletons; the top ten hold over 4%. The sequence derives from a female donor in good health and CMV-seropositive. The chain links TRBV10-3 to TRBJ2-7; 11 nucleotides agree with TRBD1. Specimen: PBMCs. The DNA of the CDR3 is TGTGCCATCAGGGGAGGGACAGGGGGATCCTACGAGCAGTACTTC. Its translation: CAIRGGTGGSYEQYF.